The TCR beta chain described here comes from a study of control samples from healthy donors and cancer patients. V gave up 4 bases and J gave up 4 bases, with 11 bases separating them. The CDR3 runs to 14 residues. Germline loops: CDR1 MGHRA, CDR2 YSYEKL. Assay used: immunoSEQ multiplex PCR; TCRdb lists only in-frame clones, some missing. The sample includes 150,000 or so clones, 88% of them seen just once. Sequenced material: blood. The clonotype originates from a woman between 25 and 40 years old in good health. The chain recombines TRBV4-1 with TRBJ1-5, with unresolved D. CDR3 DNA: TGCGCCAGCAGCCTTAAGGACGGGAATCAGCCCCAGCATTTT. This encodes CASSLKDGNQPQHF.